This is a list of T cell receptor beta chains from one sample in a study of Ad26.COV2.S vaccination and SARS-CoV-2 variants. Only in-frame clones appear in the TCRdb table, and some are missing; sequencing was by immunoSEQ multiplex PCR. The table shows some 290,000 clones, with roughly 80% occurring only once. The sequences come from peripheral blood, collected in a trial of Ad26.COV2.S vaccine versus placebo. The receptors originated from a person aged 18-60 years who received the Ad26.COV2.S COVID-19 vaccine or a placebo. Each CDR3 is given with its conserved first and last residue. The D gene is left open where the match is weak. Size values are once, few and many counts, or a class for expanded clones, and some rows have none.

TGCGCCAGCAGCTTGGTTCCGACAGCCCCCTATGGCTACACCTTC,CASSLVPTAPYGYTF,few,-,TRBJ1-2,TRBV5-1
TGTGCCAGCAGCCCCGAAAGTGCCCCTTCGGGGGGCTACACCTTC,CASSPESAPSGGYTF,-,-,TRBJ1-2,TRBV5-5
TGTGCCAGCAGCCCTCCCAGCAGGGATAACACCATATATTTT,CASSPPSRDNTIYF,few,-,TRBJ1-3,TRBV4-2
TGTGCCAGCAGTTACCAGGGACAGGGGGCATTGGTGGGCTACACCTTC,CASSYQGQGALVGYTF,-,TRBD1,TRBJ1-2,TRBV6-5
TGCGCCAGCAGCTTGCTAGCGGGGGCCGCGAACACCGGGGAGCTGTTTTTT,CASSLLAGAANTGELFF,-,TRBD2,TRBJ2-2,TRBV5-1
TGTGCCAGCACCCAAGGGCCGAACACTGAAGCTTTCTTT,CASTQGPNTEAFF,-,-,TRBJ1-1,TRBV2
TGTGCCAGCAGCCACGTGGGGTCTAGTGTCAATGAGCAGTTCTTC,CASSHVGSSVNEQFF,-,-,TRBJ2-1,TRBV11-3
TGTGCCAGCAGCCTCACAGCTTATAATTCACCCCTCCACTTT,CASSLTAYNSPLHF,once,-,TRBJ1-6,TRBV5-6
TGTGCCAGCACGGACAGGGAGGGCGATGGCTACACCTTC,CASTDREGDGYTF,once,TRBD1,TRBJ1-2,TRBV27
TGTGCCAGCAGCTTAGAAAGCGGGGATACGCAGTATTTT,CASSLESGDTQYF,-,-,TRBJ2-3,TRBV11-3
TGTGCCAGCAGCCAAGAAGCAATGAACACTGAAGCTTTCTTT,CASSQEAMNTEAFF,-,-,TRBJ1-1,TRBV4-2
TGTGCCACCCGCCAGAACACTGAAGCTTTCTTT,CATRQNTEAFF,-,-,TRBJ1-1,TRBV2
TGTGCCAGCAGTGAAGAGGGCGGGGGGAGTTACAATGAGCAGTTCTTC,CASSEEGGGSYNEQFF,few,TRBD2,TRBJ2-1,TRBV6-4
TGTGCCAGCTCACCCAACCGACAGGTTCCTCAGCCCCAGCATTTT,CASSPNRQVPQPQHF,-,-,TRBJ1-5,TRBV18
TGTGCCAGCAGCCAAGATAACCAGCCCCAGCATTTT,CASSQDNQPQHF,-,-,TRBJ1-5,TRBV14
TGTGCCAGCAGCCAGGCGCGGACAGGCCCTGGAAACACCATATATTTT,CASSQARTGPGNTIYF,-,TRBD1,TRBJ1-3,TRBV9
TGTGCCAGTACCGAATCGACAGTTAGCAATCAGCCCCAGCATTTT,CASTESTVSNQPQHF,-,-,TRBJ1-5,TRBV19
TGTGCCAGCAGCTTTGGACAGACAGGGGGGAACACCGGGGAGCTGTTTTTT,CASSFGQTGGNTGELFF,once,TRBD1,TRBJ2-2,TRBV7-9
TGCGCCAGCAGCTTCCGGAGCGCTGGGGCCAACGTCCTGACTTTC,CASSFRSAGANVLTF,-,-,TRBJ2-6,TRBV5-1
TGTGCCAGCAGAGGACTCGGGGTGTCAGGGGAGACCCAGTACTTC,CASRGLGVSGETQYF,-,-,TRBJ2-5,TRBV27
TGTGCCAGCAGCGCTATAACTAGCGGGGGTTACAATGAGCAGTTCTTC,CASSAITSGGYNEQFF,-,TRBD2,TRBJ2-1,TRBV9
TGTGCCAGCAGCGCCGGACACGGGGGGCAAGCAGACGGCTACACCTTC,CASSAGHGGQADGYTF,-,-,TRBJ1-2,TRBV9
TGTGCCAGCAGTAGACACGGAGGGGGGAACACCGGGGAGCTGTTTTTT,CASSRHGGGNTGELFF,-,-,TRBJ2-2,TRBV25-1
TGTGCCAGCAGTTACACCCAGCCCCGCTACAATGAGCAGTTCTTC,CASSYTQPRYNEQFF,-,-,TRBJ2-1,TRBV6-5
TGTGCCTGGAGCTGGGACAGCAATCAGCCCCAGCATTTT,CAWSWDSNQPQHF,-,-,TRBJ1-5,TRBV30
TGTGCCAGCAGCCAGGACAGGGAGTCACCCCTCCACTTT,CASSQDRESPLHF,-,TRBD1,TRBJ1-6,TRBV4-2
TGCGCCAGCAGCTTATGGGGTACGAACACCGGGGAGCTGTTTTTT,CASSLWGTNTGELFF,-,-,TRBJ2-2,TRBV5-1
TGCAGCGTGGACGGACAGGGAACTGGGTACGAGCAGTACTTC,CSVDGQGTGYEQYF,-,TRBD1,TRBJ2-7,TRBV29-1
TGTGCCAGCAGTCCTGGACAGCACGGGCAGCCCCAGCATTTT,CASSPGQHGQPQHF,-,-,TRBJ1-5,TRBV9
TGCGCCAGCAGCTTTAGGCCAGACTATGGCTACACCTTC,CASSFRPDYGYTF,-,-,TRBJ1-2,TRBV5-1
TGCGCCAGCAGCTCCCGGACTAGCTATACCGGGGAGCTGTTTTTT,CASSSRTSYTGELFF,-,TRBD2,TRBJ2-2,TRBV5-1
TGCGCCAGCAGCTTGACAGAGAACACTGAAGCTTTCTTT,CASSLTENTEAFF,-,-,TRBJ1-1,TRBV5-1
TGTGCCAGCTCACCCCCTTCGAGGCGGGGGGGACAAGAGACCCAGTACTTC,CASSPPSRRGGQETQYF,-,TRBD2,TRBJ2-5,TRBV18
TGTGCCAGCAGCTCCCGACAAATTTCTGACGAGCAGTACTTC,CASSSRQISDEQYF,-,-,TRBJ2-7,TRBV5-4
TGTGCCAGCAGCCGGGACAGGGAAGCTTTTGGCTATGGCTACACCTTC,CASSRDREAFGYGYTF,-,TRBD1,TRBJ1-2,TRBV2
TGTGCCAGCAGCCACGAGGACAGGGGCATTTCCTACGAGCAGTACTTC,CASSHEDRGISYEQYF,-,TRBD1,TRBJ2-7,TRBV4-2
TGTGCCAGCAGCGTAGAGGGCAGGGGCACTGAAGCTTTCTTT,CASSVEGRGTEAFF,-,-,TRBJ1-1,TRBV9
TGTGCCAGCAGTCGCTCCGGGACCCGCCCCCCGGAGTACTTC,CASSRSGTRPPEYF,few,-,TRBJ2-7,TRBV7-9
TGTGCCAGCAGCCAAGGATGGACACTCTACTCCTACGAGCAGTACTTC,CASSQGWTLYSYEQYF,few,-,TRBJ2-7,TRBV3-1/TRBV3-2
TGTGCCAGCAGCCACCCCCGGGACAGGGAACCGTATAGCAATCAGCCCCAGCATTTT,CASSHPRDREPYSNQPQHF,-,TRBD1,TRBJ1-5,TRBV3-1/TRBV3-2
TGTGCCAGTAGGGGGACCGACGGACTACCCATATATTTT,CASRGTDGLPIYF,-,-,TRBJ1-3,TRBV19
TGCGCCAGCAGCCTAGGGACCGCCCGAGGACACACCATATATTTT,CASSLGTARGHTIYF,-,-,TRBJ1-3,TRBV4-1
TGTGCCAGCAGCTTGGAAGGGTACGGAAACACCATATATTTT,CASSLEGYGNTIYF,-,-,TRBJ1-3,TRBV5-4
TGTGCCAGCAGCTTACAGGGGGCTATGGACACTGAAGCTTTCTTT,CASSLQGAMDTEAFF,-,TRBD1,TRBJ1-1,TRBV7-9
TGTGCCAGCTTTATTTTCGCTGAAGCTTTCTTT,CASFIFAEAFF,few,-,TRBJ1-1,TRBV6-5
TGTGCCAGCAGCCCTCGGGACACAAGTGTTGGTCAGCCCCAGCATTTT,CASSPRDTSVGQPQHF,-,-,TRBJ1-5,TRBV3-1/TRBV3-2